These T cell receptor beta chains were read from a single sample in a study of CD4 T cells in relation to SARS-CoV-2 and coronaviruses. Sequencing used immunoSEQ multiplex PCR; TCRdb keeps in-frame clones, though not all of them. The table has approximately 30,000 clones, 74% seen once. These receptors lack a known antigen. Sequenced material: CD4+ T cells from PBMCs, cultured in vitro. The receptors shown here come from a human donor in good health. Both conserved end residues are part of each CDR3. The order of the fields is D gene, J gene, clone size, V gene, CDR3 DNA, CDR3 protein. D genes are given only for firm matches. Clone size is not always given. Where it is, it says once, few, many or a class for expanded clones.

. | TRBJ2-1 | . | TRBV20-1 | TGCAGTGCTAGAAGGAGGGATGAGCAGTTCTTC | CSARRRDEQFF
. | TRBJ2-2 | . | TRBV9 | TGTGCCAGCAGCGTAGGAGGACAGAGCACCGGGGAGCTGTTTTTT | CASSVGGQSTGELFF
TRBD2 | TRBJ2-7 | . | TRBV7-6 | TGTGCCAGCAGCCTCCGACTAGCGGGAGGGCCTGGGGAGCAGTACTTC | CASSLRLAGGPGEQYF
TRBD1 | TRBJ1-5 | few | TRBV19 | TGTGCCAGTAGTATACAGGGACAGGGAGTCTTATTCGGTCAGCCCCAGCATTTT | CASSIQGQGVLFGQPQHF
. | TRBJ2-5 | once | TRBV7-9 | TGTGCCAGCAGCTTAGGCCTCCAAGAGACCCAGTACTTC | CASSLGLQETQYF
. | TRBJ2-7 | . | TRBV6-1 | TGTGCCAGCAGTGATACCGGGACAATATACGAGCAGTACTTC | CASSDTGTIYEQYF
. | TRBJ2-2 | . | TRBV24-1 | TGTGCCACCAGTGATTCCCCAGGGTTTGGCACCGGGGAGCTGTTTTTT | CATSDSPGFGTGELFF
TRBD1 | TRBJ1-2 | . | TRBV6-6 | TGTGCCAGCAGTGACAGGGGAGACTATGGCTACACCTTC | CASSDRGDYGYTF
. | TRBJ1-5 | . | TRBV7-2 | TGTGCCAGCAGCCAGGCCCAGGGTCAGCCCCAGCATTTT | CASSQAQGQPQHF
. | TRBJ2-7 | . | TRBV29-1 | TGCAGCGTGACCCCATTGACAGGACCCGAGCAGTACTTC | CSVTPLTGPEQYF
. | TRBJ1-2 | . | TRBV7-2 | TGTGCCAGCAGCTTAGTCGGGGACGGCTACACCTTC | CASSLVGDGYTF
TRBD2 | TRBJ2-1 | . | TRBV9 | TGTGCCAGCAGCGGGGAGGGACTAGCGGGGGGATACAATGAGCAGTTCTTC | CASSGEGLAGGYNEQFF
. | TRBJ1-1 | . | TRBV21-1 | TGTGCCAGCAGCAAAGTTCGCAGAGCAAGGAGGAGCACTGAAGCTTTCTTT | CASSKVRRARRSTEAFF
TRBD1 | TRBJ2-1 | . | TRBV19 | TGTGCCAGTAGTATAGGCGGACAGGTCTACAATGAGCAGTTCTTC | CASSIGGQVYNEQFF
TRBD2 | TRBJ2-2 | few | TRBV2 | TGTGCCAGCTTCGGAGGACTAGCGGGATACACCGGGGAGCTGTTTTTT | CASFGGLAGYTGELFF
. | TRBJ1-3 | once | TRBV7-9 | TGTGCCAGCAGCTTAGGGGGAATCACTGGAAACACCATATATTTT | CASSLGGITGNTIYF